A single sample is the source of the 25 T cell receptor beta chains below, sequenced in a study of cytomegalovirus exposure and HLA in healthy donors. Assay: immunoSEQ multiplex PCR; the TCRdb copy retains only in-frame clones and omits some. This sample has tens of thousands of clones, with approximately 92% found just once. Sequenced input: PBMCs. The receptors were sampled from a man between 18 and 35 years old in good health and CMV-seronegative.

The genes are TRBV7-6 and TRBJ1-1; D remains unclear. CDR3 length: 13 amino acids. From germline, CDR1 is SGHVS and CDR2 FNYEAQ. The V end was cut by 3 bases, the J end by 2 bases, with 7 bases between. As DNA, the CDR3 is TGTGCCAGCAGCTTGTCCCATAACACTGAAGCTTTCTTT. This translates into CASSLSHNTEAFF.

V is TRBV18 and J is TRBJ2-1; 8 bases are a match to TRBD2. Trimming cost V 3 bases and J 6 bases; bases outside gene matches: 7. The CDR3 contains 15 residues. The germline CDR1 and CDR2 sequences are KGHSH and LQKENI. CDR3 nucleotide sequence: TGTGCCAGCTCACCGGGGGCGGGGGGCCTCAATGAGCAGTTCTTC. Translating it yields CASSPGAGGLNEQFF.

The chain recombines TRBV4-1 with TRBJ1-4; 9 bases align to TRBD1. With V trimmed by 2 bases and J by 7 bases, 5 bases remained unmatched. This CDR3 is built from 15 residues. Germline V gene lookup returns CDR1 MGHRA and CDR2 YSYEKL. The CDR3 protein is CASSQLQGAGEKLFF. In nucleotides, the CDR3 is TGCGCCAGCAGCCAACTACAGGGGGCTGGTGAAAAACTGTTTTTT.

This chain joins TRBV4-1 and TRBJ2-5; 8 nucleotides align to TRBD2. Trimming at V came to 2 bases and at J to 4 bases, leaving 6 bases not matched to a gene. The CDR3 has 15 residues. From germline, CDR1 is MGHRA and CDR2 YSYEKL. This chain's CDR3 is CASSQSGGRRETQYF. The CDR3, as DNA: TGCGCCAGCAGCCAAAGCGGGGGCCGACGAGAGACCCAGTACTTC.

The chain carries TRBV9 and TRBJ2-2; 11 bases align to TRBD2. CDR1 SGDLS and CDR2 YYNGEE come from the germline V gene. Trimming removed 4 bases from V and 4 bases from J; junction bases left unmatched: 6. This CDR3 has 16 residues. In DNA, the CDR3 is TGTGCCAGCAGCAGTAATAGCGGGAGGGCCACCGGGGAGCTGTTTTTT. This gives the protein CASSSNSGRATGELFF.

This rearrangement joins TRBV19 to TRBJ1-6, with unresolved D. Germline V gene data show CDR1 as LNHDA and CDR2 as SQIVND (reference sequence). The CDR3 consists of 12 residues. Trimming stripped 2 bases from V and 10 bases from J, with 6 bases between. The CDR3 nucleotides read TGTGCCAGTAGTATACGGGGATCACCCCTCCACTTT. Translated, it gives CASSIRGSPLHF.

The CDR3 region is CASRPGQWTYEQYF. In DNA, the CDR3 is TGTGCCAGCAGGCCGGGACAGTGGACCTACGAGCAGTACTTC. This chain uses TRBV2 with TRBJ2-7; TRBD1 agrees at 7 bases. The CDR3 length is 14 residues. The V segment lost 6 bases and the J segment 2 bases; nucleotides outside the gene matches: 7. From germline, CDR1 is SNHLY and CDR2 FYNNEI.

The chain links TRBV11-1 to TRBJ2-3, with TRBD2 matching 10 bases. In germline, CDR1 is SGHAT, CDR2 FQDESV (reference sequence). The CDR3 extends over 15 amino acids. Trimming cost V 3 bases and J 5 bases; bases outside gene matches: 5. This CDR3 is CASSFTSGGGDTQYF. The CDR3 region has the DNA TGTGCCAGCAGCTTTACAAGCGGGGGGGGAGATACGCAGTATTTT.

The CDR3 loop reads CATSKPSGRTSETQYF. The CDR3 DNA follows: TGTGCCACCAGCAAACCTAGCGGGAGAACAAGCGAGACCCAGTACTTC. The chain has TRBV15 and TRBJ2-5; 10 bases map to TRBD2. The CDR3 is 16 residues long. Germline V gene sequence: CDR1 LNHNV, CDR2 YYDKDF (reference sequence). With 4 bases clipped from V and 5 bases from J, the junction kept 10 bases outside the gene matches.

The V call is TRBV10-2, the J call TRBJ1-1; 11 bases agree with TRBD1. The V gene end was trimmed by 0 bases and the J gene end by 4 bases; junction bases not matched to a gene: 1. CDR1 WSHSY and CDR2 SAAADI come from the germline V gene. The CDR3 totals 15 residues. Written as DNA, the CDR3 is TGCGCCAGCAGTGAGTCGGGACAGGGGGGCACTGAAGCTTTCTTT. This sequence encodes CASSESGQGGTEAFF.

This clone has a single count. V and J are TRBV4-2 and TRBJ2-1, with D uncertain. Germline CDR1 and CDR2: LGHNA and YNFKEQ. CDR3 size: 14 residues. V lost 0 bases and J lost 7, with 10 bases in between. The CDR3: CASSQDAVNNEQFF. DNA of the CDR3: TGTGCCAGCAGCCAAGATGCAGTGAATAATGAGCAGTTCTTC.

The gene calls are TRBV6-1 and TRBJ2-7; 8 bases agree with TRBD1. Per the germline V gene, CDR1 is MNHNS and CDR2 is SASEGT. The CDR3 is 14 residues long. The J segment lost 7 bases and the V segment lost 1 base, leaving 6 bases of the junction unmatched. CDR3 amino acids: CASSEGQGIREQYF. The CDR3, as DNA: TGTGCCAGCAGTGAAGGACAGGGGATTCGGGAGCAGTACTTC.

The gene calls are TRBV6-1 and TRBJ1-1; D ambiguous. The CDR3 has 15 residues. CDR1 and CDR2 from the germline V gene are MNHNS and SASEGT. Trimming shortened V by 1 base and J by 2 bases, and 11 bases separated the two germline ends. In DNA, the CDR3 is TGTGCCAGCAGTGAAGGTTTCAGTGCCAACACTGAAGCTTTCTTT. Translated, it gives CASSEGFSANTEAFF.

The chain employs TRBV30 and TRBJ2-1, with D maybe TRBD2 (6 bases). The germline gives CDR1 GTSNPN, CDR2 SVGIG (reference sequence). The length of the CDR3 is 15 residues. Between the trimmed V and J ends, which lost 1 base and 2 bases, there was a span of 12 bases. This CDR3 reads CAWSGGLSAYNEQFF. CDR3 bases: TGTGCCTGGAGTGGGGGACTCAGCGCCTACAATGAGCAGTTCTTC.

DNA of the CDR3: TGTGCCAGCAGGAGCACTAGCGGTGGGCCCTACGAGCAGTACTTC. The encoded protein is CASRSTSGGPYEQYF. The chain employs TRBV27 and TRBJ2-7, with 8 bases lining up with TRBD2. Trimming at V came to 6 bases and at J to 2 bases, leaving 9 bases not matched to a gene. The CDR3 is 15 residues long. Germline assignment: CDR1 MNHEY and CDR2 SMNVEV (reference sequence).

The chain is built from TRBV28 and TRBJ2-7, with D tentatively TRBD1 (5 bases). Trimming left V 7 bases short and J 0 bases short, with 16 bases between. The CDR3 covers 15 residues. Germline V gene lookup returns CDR1 MDHEN and CDR2 SYDVKM. CDR3 in DNA: TGTGCCAGCACCAGTCCCCAGGGTTTCTCCTACGAGCAGTACTTC. Translated: CASTSPQGFSYEQYF.

The chain recombines TRBV5-1 with TRBJ2-6; maybe TRBD1 (6 bases). Germline V gives CDR1 SGHRS, CDR2 YFSETQ. The CDR3 spans 18 residues. The germline V and J ends were trimmed by 2 bases and 1 base, with 16 bases remaining between them. The CDR3 nucleotides are TGCGCCAGCAGCTTCCCCATGGGCCAGGGGTCTGGGGCCAACGTCCTGACTTTC. Translated, it gives CASSFPMGQGSGANVLTF.

The genes are TRBV20-1 and TRBJ1-2; D uncertain. The CDR3 is made up of 11 amino acids. The V and J ends lost 4 bases and 8 bases respectively, with 11 bases between them. CDR1 is DFQATT and CDR2 is SNEGSKA in the germline V gene (reference sequence). The CDR3 DNA reads TGCAGTGCTACCCTACGGGGAGGCTACACCTTC. Translation: CSATLRGGYTF.

The chain is built from TRBV18 and TRBJ1-1; perhaps TRBD1 as D (6 bases). Trimming pared 5 bases from V and 0 bases from J, leaving 13 bases between. This CDR3 is built from 15 residues. Germline assignment: CDR1 KGHSH and CDR2 LQKENI. The CDR3 here is CASSEQGNMNTEAFF. The CDR3 coding sequence is TGTGCCAGCTCAGAACAGGGAAACATGAACACTGAAGCTTTCTTT.

The chain combines TRBV7-3 with TRBJ1-5; a weak D match, TRBD1 (6 bases). The CDR3 runs 17 residues. Trimming shortened V by 7 bases and J by 2 bases, and 21 bases separated the two germline ends. CDR1 and CDR2 (germline): SGHTA, FQGTGA. The CDR3 coding sequence is TGTGCCAGCACCAATCTAAAACCGGGACACCGCAATCAGCCCCAGCATTTT. Translation: CASTNLKPGHRNQPQHF.

The chain links TRBV30 to TRBJ1-1; D call uncertain. The CDR3 has 11 residues. Trimming removed 0 bases from V and 10 bases from J, with 9 bases in between. Looked up from germline, CDR1 is GTSNPN and CDR2 is SVGIG (reference sequence). The CDR3 sequence: CAWSVLGPAFF. The CDR3 coding sequence is TGTGCCTGGAGTGTACTAGGGCCAGCTTTCTTT.

This chain connects TRBV18 to TRBJ2-1, with TRBD2 identical over 8 bases. V shed 3 bases and J 8 bases; nucleotides not matched to a gene: 3. This CDR3 is built from 13 residues. In germline, CDR1 is KGHSH, CDR2 LQKENI. The CDR3 protein is CASSPTSEHEQFF. CDR3 sequence (DNA): TGTGCCAGCTCACCGACTAGCGAGCATGAGCAGTTCTTC. The variable domain in full, completed from reference TRBV18 and TRBJ2-1, reads NAGVMQNPRHLVRRRGQEARLRCSPMKGHSHVYWYRQLPEEGLKFMVYLQKENIIDESGMPKERFSAEFPKEGPSILRIQQVVRGDSAAYFCASSPTSEHEQFFGPGTRLTVL.

For the CDR3, the DNA is TGTGCCAGCAGGGAGCTACTTAAGACTGTCGGTGGCTACACCTTC. It codes for CASRELLKTVGGYTF. The chain has TRBV6-1 and TRBJ1-2; D remains ambiguous. The germline V gene has CDR1 MNHNS and CDR2 SASEGT. V lost 6 bases and J 7 bases, leaving 21 bases between the germline ends. CDR3 length: 15 residues.

J is TRBJ1-2 and V is TRBV6-1; the match to TRBD1 covers 10 bases. The CDR3 has 14 amino acids. J lost 4 bases, V lost 1 base, and 0 bases had no gene match. In germline, CDR1 is MNHNS, CDR2 SASEGT. The CDR3 sequence: CASSEGTGGYGYTF. The CDR3 DNA sequence: TGTGCCAGCAGTGAAGGGACAGGGGGCTATGGCTACACCTTC.

The chain uses TRBV11-1 and TRBJ2-7, with D perhaps matching TRBD1 (5 bases). CDR3 size: 11 residues. Trimming took 2 bases from V and 7 from J, leaving 6 bases between them. Per the germline V gene, CDR1 is SGHAT and CDR2 is FQDESV (reference sequence). This chain's CDR3 is CASSLQGEQYF. In nucleotides, the CDR3 is TGTGCCAGCAGCTTACAGGGAGAGCAGTACTTC. Full variable domain (rest looked up from reference TRBV11-1 and TRBJ2-7): EAEVAQSPRYKITEKSQAVAFWCDPISGHATLYWYRQILGQGPELLVQFQDESVVDDSQLPKDRFSAERLKGVDSTLKIQPAELGDSAMYLCASSLQGEQYFGPGTRLTVT.